This T cell receptor (beta chain) comes out of a study of blood T cell repertoires in COVID-19. Clones were read by immunoSEQ multiplex PCR, and TCRdb kept only the in-frame ones, dropping some. The sample carries 150,000 or so clones, around 87% recorded once. The CDR3 covers 12 residues. The germline V gene encodes CDR1 SGHNT and CDR2 YENEEA. V was clipped by 4 bases and J by 5 bases, with 5 bases between them. The chain joins TRBV11-3 to TRBJ2-2, with unresolved D. The sequenced material came from peripheral blood. This sequence originates from a man aged 60 to 69 with COVID-19, enrolled during active disease. The CDR3 loop reads CASSSRTGELFF. DNA of the CDR3: TGTGCCAGCAGCTCGAGAACCGGGGAGCTGTTTTTT.